These T cell receptor beta chains were read from a single sample in a study of cytomegalovirus exposure and HLA in healthy donors. The data were produced by immunoSEQ multiplex PCR, yet TCRdb's version contains in-frame clones alone and is incomplete. The data hold about 170,000 clones, with under 80% observed a single time. The sequenced material came from PBMCs. Receptor source: a man aged 35-49 years in good health and CMV-seronegative. Both conserved end residues are part of each CDR3. A D gene is named only where the DNA matches it firmly. The size of a clone is reported for some rows only, either as once, few or many, or as a class for expanded clones.

>TRBJ2-7|-|TRBD1|TRBV19
CASSPDRGSSYEQYF
TGTGCCAGTAGTCCGGACAGGGGAAGCTCCTACGAGCAGTACTTC
>TRBJ2-6|-|TRBD2|TRBV7-8
CASSFLAGGGSGANVLTF
TGTGCCAGCAGCTTCCTAGCGGGAGGAGGCTCTGGGGCCAACGTCCTGACTTTC
>TRBJ2-7|-|-|TRBV5-1
CASSLDGTLSYEQYF
TGCGCCAGCAGCTTGGATGGGACTCTTTCCTACGAGCAGTACTTC
>TRBJ2-1|-|TRBD2|TRBV6-5
CASNVAGDHNEQFF
TGTGCCAGCAACGTAGCGGGAGACCACAATGAGCAGTTCTTC
>TRBJ2-7|-|-|TRBV7-2
CASSTEDLYEQYF
TGTGCCAGTTCGACAGAGGACCTATACGAGCAGTACTTC
>TRBJ2-6|-|-|TRBV6-1
CASSAQVTGANVLTF
TGTGCCAGCAGTGCTCAGGTGACAGGGGCCAACGTCCTGACTTTC
>TRBJ2-1|few|-|TRBV27
CASSTPTRGNEQFF
TGTGCCAGCAGTACCCCCACCAGGGGCAATGAGCAGTTCTTC
>TRBJ1-1|-|TRBD1|TRBV7-2
CASSLDGGTGGFWTEAFF
TGTGCCAGCAGCTTAGATGGCGGGACAGGGGGCTTTTGGACTGAAGCTTTCTTT
>TRBJ2-5|-|TRBD2|TRBV6-1
CASSEGLAGGTTVTQYF
TGTGCCAGCAGTGAAGGACTAGCGGGGGGTACCACCGTGACCCAGTACTTC
>TRBJ2-3|-|-|TRBV6-1
CASWELDTQYF
TGTGCCAGCTGGGAGCTGGATACGCAGTATTTT
>TRBJ1-6|-|-|TRBV11-3
CAREQGPYNSPLHF
TGTGCCAGGGAACAGGGTCCCTATAATTCACCCCTCCACTTT
>TRBJ1-6|-|-|TRBV6-1
CASSAGSYNSPLHF
TGTGCCAGCAGCGCAGGCTCCTATAATTCACCCCTCCACTTT
>TRBJ2-7|-|TRBD1|TRBV11-1
CASSTIPGQGTSSYEQYF
TGTGCCAGCAGCACTATACCGGGACAGGGGACCAGCTCCTACGAGCAGTACTTC
>TRBJ2-2|-|-|TRBV5-1
CASIASNTGELFF
TGCGCCAGCATAGCAAGTAACACCGGGGAGCTGTTTTTT
>TRBJ1-6|-|-|TRBV6-1
CASSEARGSPLHF
TGTGCCAGCAGTGAAGCCCGAGGTTCACCCCTCCACTTT
>TRBJ2-5|-|-|TRBV7-7
CASSSIGIQETQYF
TGTGCCAGCAGCTCAATCGGGATACAAGAGACCCAGTACTTC
>TRBJ1-2|few|-|TRBV14
CASSQRRSYGYTF
TGTGCCAGCAGCCAACGGCGGAGCTATGGCTACACCTTC
>TRBJ1-4|-|TRBD1|TRBV2
CASRADRGNEKLFF
TGTGCCAGCAGAGCCGACAGGGGTAATGAAAAACTGTTTTTT
>TRBJ2-1|-|-|TRBV25-1
CASSAGFEQFF
TGTGCCAGCAGTGCAGGGTTTGAGCAGTTCTTC
>TRBJ2-3|-|-|TRBV7-3
CASSSTGRGADTQYF
TGTGCCAGCAGCTCAACAGGGAGGGGGGCAGATACGCAGTATTTT
>TRBJ1-1|-|-|TRBV5-1
CASRLGGGSGGKNTEAFF
TGCGCCAGCAGACTCGGTGGGGGGTCGGGCGGTAAGAACACTGAAGCTTTCTTT
>TRBJ2-3|-|TRBD2|TRBV5-1
CASSLEAGNPGTQYF
TGCGCCAGCAGCTTGGAAGCGGGAAACCCGGGTACGCAGTATTTT
>TRBJ2-7|-|TRBD1|TRBV11-3
CASSPTGGYEQYF
TGTGCCAGCAGCCCCACAGGGGGCTACGAGCAGTACTTC
>TRBJ1-1|-|TRBD1|TRBV19
CASKVGTGALGGTEAFF
TGTGCCAGTAAGGTCGGGACAGGAGCTTTAGGAGGCACTGAAGCTTTCTTT
>TRBJ1-4|-|-|TRBV27
CASRRVQTQGEKLFF
TGTGCCAGCAGGAGGGTACAAACGCAGGGGGAAAAACTGTTTTTT
>TRBJ2-1|-|TRBD1|TRBV7-2
CASSPDRDNEQFF
TGTGCCAGCAGCCCGGACAGGGACAATGAGCAGTTCTTC
>TRBJ1-2|-|TRBD1|TRBV28
CASSSYRGEIYGYTF
TGTGCCAGCAGTTCCTACAGGGGGGAGATATATGGCTACACCTTC
>TRBJ2-1|-|TRBD1|TRBV19
CASSDATGNVLNEQFF
TGTGCCAGTAGTGACGCGACAGGGAATGTTCTCAATGAGCAGTTCTTC
>TRBJ2-4|-|TRBD1|TRBV5-1
CASSIRTGGNIQYF
TGCGCCAGCAGCATTCGGACAGGGGGAAACATTCAGTACTTC
>TRBJ2-1|-|-|TRBV14
CASSLQYNEQFF
TGTGCCAGCAGCCTCCAGTACAATGAGCAGTTCTTC
>TRBJ2-7|-|-|TRBV5-6
CASSLIGDSYEQYF
TGTGCCAGCAGCTTGATAGGGGACTCCTACGAGCAGTACTTC
>TRBJ1-4|-|TRBD1|TRBV27
CASSTGQGVATNEKLFF
TGTGCCAGCAGTACGGGACAGGGGGTTGCAACTAATGAAAAACTGTTTTTT
>TRBJ2-2|-|-|TRBV11-2
CASSSTVRWELFF
TGTGCCAGCAGCTCCACGGTGAGGTGGGAGCTGTTTTTT
>TRBJ2-1|-|TRBD1|TRBV6-5
CASSYSTGKVVNEQFF
TGTGCCAGCAGTTACTCGACAGGGAAGGTTGTTAATGAGCAGTTCTTC
>TRBJ2-5|-|TRBD2|TRBV7-2
CASSLKVASGALGTQYF
TGTGCCAGCAGCTTAAAGGTCGCTAGCGGGGCCCTCGGGACCCAGTACTTC
>TRBJ2-4|-|-|TRBV6-1
CASSEFTFAKNIQYF
TGTGCCAGCAGTGAATTTACATTCGCCAAAAACATTCAGTACTTC
>TRBJ2-5|once|-|TRBV6-5
CASSRTDQETQYF
TGTGCCAGCAGTAGGACAGATCAAGAGACCCAGTACTTC
>TRBJ1-5|-|TRBD1|TRBV29-1
CSVGQGSQPQHF
TGCAGCGTTGGACAGGGCAGCCAGCCCCAGCATTTT
>TRBJ1-5|-|TRBD1|TRBV6-6
CASSYAGQNNQPQHF
TGTGCCAGCAGTTACGCGGGACAGAACAATCAGCCCCAGCATTTT
>TRBJ1-3|-|-|TRBV29-1
CSVASSGGREGTIYF
TGCAGCGTTGCCTCCTCCGGAGGACGGGAGGGCACCATATATTTT
>TRBJ2-7|-|TRBD1|TRBV7-9
CASSTPGTGIHEQYF
TGTGCCAGCAGCACCCCCGGGACAGGGATCCACGAGCAGTACTTC
>TRBJ2-7|-|-|TRBV6-1
CASRQNYEQYF
TGTGCCAGCCGACAGAACTACGAGCAGTACTTC
>TRBJ2-2|-|TRBD2|TRBV30
CAWATLAGVATGELFF
TGTGCCTGGGCCACCCTAGCGGGGGTGGCCACCGGGGAGCTGTTTTTT
>TRBJ1-2|-|-|TRBV5-4
CASSLDNSYGYTF
TGTGCCAGCAGCTTGGATAACAGCTATGGCTACACCTTC
>TRBJ2-5|-|TRBD2|TRBV5-1
CASSFETSALQETQYF
TGCGCCAGCAGCTTTGAAACTAGCGCCCTTCAAGAGACCCAGTACTTC
>TRBJ2-2|few|-|TRBV29-1
CSVEKGSGELFF
TGCAGCGTTGAAAAGGGGTCCGGGGAGCTGTTTTTT
>TRBJ2-1|few|TRBD2|TRBV7-9
CSSSSKDVSGSKNEQFF
TGTTCCAGCAGCTCGAAGGACGTCAGCGGGAGTAAGAATGAGCAGTTCTTC
>TRBJ2-2|once|-|TRBV7-9
CASSSQPQGLNTGELFF
TGTGCCAGCAGCTCCCAGCCCCAGGGCCTAAACACCGGGGAGCTGTTTTTT
>TRBJ2-1|-|-|TRBV7-2
CASSRLVTYNEQFF
TGTGCCAGCAGCCGGCTAGTTACCTACAATGAGCAGTTCTTC
>TRBJ2-5|-|TRBD2|TRBV6-5
CASRPGLADQETQYF
TGTGCCAGCAGACCTGGACTAGCGGACCAAGAGACCCAGTACTTC
>TRBJ2-1|-|TRBD1|TRBV11-2
CASSLGQLNEQFF
TGTGCCAGCAGCTTGGGACAGCTCAATGAGCAGTTCTTC
>TRBJ2-5|-|TRBD1|TRBV2
CASSGQGLGETQYF
TGTGCCAGCAGTGGACAGGGTCTAGGGGAGACCCAGTACTTC